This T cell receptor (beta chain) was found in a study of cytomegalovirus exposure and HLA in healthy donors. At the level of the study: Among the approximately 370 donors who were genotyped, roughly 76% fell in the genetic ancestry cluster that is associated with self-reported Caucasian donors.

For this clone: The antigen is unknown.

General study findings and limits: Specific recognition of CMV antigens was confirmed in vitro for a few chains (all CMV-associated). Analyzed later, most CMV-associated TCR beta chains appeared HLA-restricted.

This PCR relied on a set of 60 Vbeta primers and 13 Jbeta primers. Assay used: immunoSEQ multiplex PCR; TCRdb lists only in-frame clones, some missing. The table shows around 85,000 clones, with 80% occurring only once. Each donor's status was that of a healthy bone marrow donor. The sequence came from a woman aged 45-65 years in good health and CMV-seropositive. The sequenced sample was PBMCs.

The chain's CDR3 is CASSLMGARGNTIYF. CDR3 bases: TGTGCCAGCAGCTTAATGGGGGCGAGGGGAAACACCATATATTTT. This chain links TRBV7-3 with TRBJ1-3, with D perhaps TRBD1 (6 bases). This CDR3 spans 15 amino acids. V was pared by 1 base and J by 4 bases, with 11 bases between. Germline V gene sequence: CDR1 SGHTA, CDR2 FQGTGA.